Sequencing of this TCR beta chain was carried out in a study of ipilimumab plus nivolumab after autologous stem cell transplantation. Produced via immunoSEQ multiplex PCR; TCRdb's table is partial and in-frame only. The table includes approximately 80,000 clones, under 85% detected once. The germline V and J ends were trimmed by 3 bases and 1 base, with 10 bases remaining between them. CDR3 length equals 15 residues. Germline V gene lookup returns CDR1 ENHRY and CDR2 SYGVKD. The sequenced sample was PBMCs, obtained in a trial of ipilimumab plus nivolumab as post-transplant consolidation. The sequence derives from a male donor with diffuse large B-cell lymphoma. The genes are TRBV10-3 and TRBJ2-1; TRBD1 might be the D (6 bases). CDR3 in DNA: TGTGCCATCAGTGATATGGGGGCATCCTACAATGAGCAGTTCTTC. Translation: CAISDMGASYNEQFF.